Presented here are 29 T cell receptor beta chains from one specimen sequenced in a study of cytomegalovirus exposure and HLA in healthy donors. The PCR ran on 60 Vbeta and 13 Jbeta primers. Assay used: immunoSEQ multiplex PCR; TCRdb lists only in-frame clones, some missing. Here the sample spans roughly 150,000 clones, 65% to 70% being singletons. Sequencing used PBMCs. These TCRs come from a man aged 25-40 years in good health and CMV-seropositive.

This clone showed up just once. The chain combines TRBV27 with TRBJ1-5; possibly TRBD1 for D (6 bases). Germline V CDR1 and CDR2: MNHEY, SMNVEV (reference sequence). This CDR3 has 17 residues. Trimming cost V 2 bases and J 0 bases, with 14 bases left between them. As DNA, the CDR3 is TGTGCCAGCAGTTTAATGGGACACTCTAATAGCAATCAGCCCCAGCATTTT. This sequence encodes CASSLMGHSNSNQPQHF.

The rearrangement links TRBV30 to TRBJ2-5; D gene ambiguous. The DNA end is a closer match to TRBJ2-7, so the J assignment may be wrong. The CDR3 consists of 12 residues. From germline, CDR1 is GTSNPN and CDR2 SVGIG (reference sequence). The CDR3 DNA follows: TGTGCCTGGAGTCGAGACCACTACGAGCAGTACTTC. Residues: CAWSRDHYEQYF.

V is TRBV7-2 and J is TRBJ1-1, with TRBD1 identical over 7 bases. Trimming cost V 4 bases and J 4 bases; bases outside gene matches: 9. The germline gives CDR1 SGHTA, CDR2 FQGNSA. This CDR3 spans 15 amino acids. CDR3 in DNA: TGTGCCAGCAGCTCCCTGGAGGGGGCACGCACTGAAGCTTTCTTT. Protein sequence: CASSSLEGARTEAFF. The full variable domain, its missing parts supplied by reference TRBV7-2 and TRBJ1-1, is GAGVSQSPSNKVTEKGKDVELRCDPISGHTALYWYRQSLGQGLEFLIYFQGNSAPDKSGLPSDRFSAERTGGSVSTLTIQRTQQEDSAVYLCASSSLEGARTEAFFGQGTRLTVV.

The rearrangement joins TRBV7-9 to TRBJ2-1; 12 nucleotides align to TRBD2. The CDR3 totals 17 residues. Germline CDR1 SEHNR, CDR2 FQNEAQ (reference sequence). The V and J ends lost 6 bases and 2 bases, in that order; junction bases with no gene match: 8. Written as DNA, the CDR3 is TGTGCCAGCAGTCCGCTAGCGGGAGGGATAACCTACAATGAGCAGTTCTTC. Translation: CASSPLAGGITYNEQFF.

The chain couples TRBV2 to TRBJ2-7; the D gene is possibly TRBD2 (5 bases). In germline, CDR1 is SNHLY, CDR2 FYNNEI. The germline V and J ends were trimmed by 6 bases and 9 bases, with 12 bases remaining between them. The CDR3 runs to 11 residues. As DNA, the CDR3 is TGTGCCAGCAGGGCTAGTGGACTGCAGTACTTC. This gives the protein CASRASGLQYF.

The table lists this clone with a count of one. The chain is built from TRBV6-1 and TRBJ1-2; the match to TRBD1 covers 11 bases. Per germline, CDR1 MNHNS and CDR2 SASEGT. This CDR3 spans 14 amino acids. V trimming: 6 bases; J trimming: 6 bases; junction bases outside the gene matches: 6. The CDR3 region is CASSRDRGVDGYTF. The CDR3 DNA sequence: TGTGCCAGCAGCCGGGACAGGGGGGTTGATGGCTACACCTTC.

The rearrangement joins TRBV2 to TRBJ2-5; the D gene is possibly TRBD1 (5 bases). The CDR3 length is 12 residues. With 8 bases removed from V and 11 bases from J, the gap between germline ends came to 18 bases. Germline assignment: CDR1 SNHLY and CDR2 FYNNEI. CDR3 sequence reads: CASLTPQGEQYF. CDR3 DNA: TGTGCCAGCCTAACCCCGCAGGGTGAGCAGTACTTC.

V gene TRBV5-1 combines with J gene TRBJ2-5; tentative D call: TRBD2 (6 bases). Germline CDR1 SGHRS, CDR2 YFSETQ. V gave up 0 bases and J gave up 0 bases, with 9 bases separating them. The CDR3 totals 15 residues. The CDR3 DNA reads TGCGCCAGCAGCTTGGATGGCGGGAACCAAGAGACCCAGTACTTC. Translating gives CASSLDGGNQETQYF.

This chain links TRBV7-2 with TRBJ2-6; 7 nucleotides align to TRBD2. CDR1 is SGHTA and CDR2 is FQGNSA in the germline V gene. The CDR3 contains 17 residues. The V segment lost 3 bases and the J segment 0 bases; nucleotides outside the gene matches: 5. The CDR3 loop is CASSFWGRASGANVLTF. DNA of the CDR3: TGTGCCAGCAGCTTTTGGGGGAGGGCCTCTGGGGCCAACGTCCTGACTTTC.

In this sample, this clone turned up a few times. This chain links TRBV16 with TRBJ2-3, with 7 bases fitting TRBD2. The CDR3 totals 15 residues. Germline trimming cut 0 bases from V and 6 bases from J; bases unmatched to any gene: 6. The germline gives CDR1 KGHSY, CDR2 FQNENV. CDR3: CASSQSWGGVDTQYF. In DNA, the CDR3 is TGTGCCAGCAGCCAATCGTGGGGGGGAGTCGATACGCAGTATTTT.

This sequence joins TRBV7-6 and TRBJ2-1, with 10 nucleotides matching TRBD2. CDR1 and CDR2 from the germline V gene are SGHVS and FNYEAQ. V dropped 5 bases and J dropped 3; count of bases not matched to a gene: 4. CDR3 length: 15 residues. CDR3 nucleotide sequence: TGTGCCAGCAGCGTAATAGCGGGGGGCTACAATGAGCAGTTCTTC. Translating it yields CASSVIAGGYNEQFF.

This clone was picked up one time. The V gene is TRBV6-1, the J gene TRBJ2-7; the match to TRBD2 covers 8 bases. The CDR3 length is 15 residues. The germline V gene encodes CDR1 MNHNS and CDR2 SASEGT. With 4 bases clipped from V and 9 bases from J, the junction kept 14 bases outside the gene matches. CDR3 sequence (DNA): TGTGCCAGCAGTGTCACTAGCGGATCCTCTAGCCGGCAGTACTTC. Translating gives CASSVTSGSSSRQYF.

J is TRBJ2-1 and V is TRBV7-8, with TRBD2 matching over 14 bases. The germline gives CDR1 SGHVS, CDR2 FQNEAQ. The CDR3 runs 14 residues. V shed 5 bases, J shed 8 bases, and the junction held 2 bases outside the gene matches. The CDR3 sequence is CASSGTSGSYEQFF. In DNA form, the CDR3 reads TGTGCCAGCAGCGGGACTAGCGGGAGCTATGAGCAGTTCTTC.

This chain uses TRBV12-5 with TRBJ1-4; D call uncertain. Germline V gives CDR1 LGHNT, CDR2 FRNRAP. The CDR3 covers 14 residues. V was cut by 0 bases and J by 8 bases, with 10 bases left in between. CDR3 bases: TGTGCTAGTGGTTTGGTTCCAGATTGGGAAAAACTGTTTTTT. Translating it yields CASGLVPDWEKLFF.

The rearrangement joins TRBV30 to TRBJ2-5; 9 positions match TRBD1. CDR3 size: 15 residues. V trimming: 4 bases; J trimming: 5 bases; junction bases outside the gene matches: 11. From germline, CDR1 is GTSNPN and CDR2 SVGIG (reference sequence). The CDR3 loop reads CAWNPGTGIWETQYF. The DNA of the CDR3 is TGTGCCTGGAATCCCGGGACAGGGATATGGGAGACCCAGTACTTC.

This clone was seen a handful of times. The chain carries TRBV28 and TRBJ2-1; TRBD2 matches at 13 bases. V shed 6 bases and J 3 bases; nucleotides not matched to a gene: 2. Germline loops: CDR1 MDHEN, CDR2 SYDVKM. The CDR3 has 15 amino acids. The CDR3: CASRGTSGNYNEQFF. CDR3 in DNA: TGTGCCAGCAGAGGGACTAGCGGGAACTACAATGAGCAGTTCTTC.

The genes are TRBV2 and TRBJ2-3; D remains unclear. V gave up 6 bases and J gave up 4 bases, with 5 bases separating them. Germline CDR1 and CDR2: SNHLY and FYNNEI. This CDR3 has 11 residues. The DNA for the CDR3 is TGTGCCAGCAGCACTTCAGATACGCAGTATTTT. As protein: CASSTSDTQYF.

CDR3 in amino acids: CASRGTGDSPLHF. The CDR3, as DNA: TGTGCCAGCAGAGGGACAGGGGATTCACCCCTCCACTTT. This chain uses TRBV27 with TRBJ1-6; 10 nucleotides align to TRBD1. Germline values: CDR1 MNHEY, CDR2 SMNVEV (reference sequence). J gave up 8 bases and V 6 bases, and 1 base lay outside the gene matches. The CDR3 is 13 amino acids.

This chain connects TRBV4-2 to TRBJ2-2, with TRBD2 identical over 9 bases. The V segment lost 4 bases and the J segment 5 bases; nucleotides outside the gene matches: 5. There are 15 residues in the CDR3. CDR1 is LGHNA and CDR2 is YNFKEQ in the germline V gene. This chain's CDR3 is CASSLAGVGTGELFF. The CDR3 nucleotides are TGTGCCAGCAGCCTAGCGGGAGTAGGAACCGGGGAGCTGTTTTTT.

This chain uses TRBV5-6 with TRBJ1-5, with 7 bases matching TRBD1. Germline V gives CDR1 SGHDT, CDR2 YYEEEE. The CDR3 covers 14 residues. J gave up 5 bases and V 2 bases, and 4 bases lay outside the gene matches. The CDR3 DNA follows: TGTGCCAGCAGCTTAGGGGGCATAGATCAGCCCCAGCATTTT. Protein: CASSLGGIDQPQHF.

The V call is TRBV5-3, the J call TRBJ1-2; D remains unclear. TRBV5-3 is placed among ORFs of uncertain function. Trimming took off 1 base at V and 4 bases at J, with 11 bases between the two ends. The CDR3 extends over 14 amino acids. The CDR3 loop is CARSLNRERYGYTF. In nucleotides, the CDR3 is TGTGCCAGAAGCTTGAACCGGGAGCGCTATGGCTACACCTTC.

The chain combines TRBV10-3 with TRBJ2-6; 7 nucleotides agree with TRBD1. CDR3 length: 16 amino acids. Per the germline V gene, CDR1 is ENHRY and CDR2 is SYGVKD. With 5 bases clipped from V and 0 bases from J, the junction kept 4 bases outside the gene matches. DNA of the CDR3: TGTGCCATCAGTTGGGACAGCCACTCTGGGGCCAACGTCCTGACTTTC. Its protein is CAISWDSHSGANVLTF.

The chain uses TRBV6-6 and TRBJ2-1; a possible D gene is TRBD2 (5 bases). Trimming stripped 7 bases from V and 2 bases from J, with 18 bases between. Germline values: CDR1 MNHNY, CDR2 SVGAGI (reference sequence). The CDR3 spans 16 residues. CDR3 sequence reads: CASIALSSGTYNEQFF. DNA for the CDR3: TGTGCCAGCATCGCACTCTCCAGCGGTACCTACAATGAGCAGTTCTTC.

This chain connects TRBV7-9 to TRBJ2-2; TRBD1 matches 7 bases. Germline CDR1 SEHNR, CDR2 FQNEAQ (reference sequence). There are 16 residues in the CDR3. J gave up 1 base and V 2 bases, and 4 bases lay outside the gene matches. The CDR3 protein is CASSLTQGQNTGELFF. CDR3 nucleotides: TGTGCCAGCAGCTTAACACAGGGGCAGAACACCGGGGAGCTGTTTTTT.

As regards this clone: Other DNA sequences in the sample encode the same CDR3. The chain links TRBV10-2 to TRBJ1-1; D gene uncertain. The ends were cut back, 3 bases at V and 3 bases at J, with 5 bases in the middle. The CDR3 is 12 residues long. Germline V gene data show CDR1 as WSHSY and CDR2 as SAAADI. Here the CDR3 reads CASSDQDTEAFF. DNA of the CDR3: TGCGCCAGCAGTGATCAGGACACTGAAGCTTTCTTT.

There are a few counts of this clone. A junction end diverges from the germline sequence, so it may reflect a read error. J is TRBJ1-4 and V is TRBV7-9; 9 bases line up with TRBD1. CDR1 and CDR2 (germline): SEHNR, FQNEAQ (reference sequence). This CDR3 has 18 residues. CDR3 coding DNA: TGTTCCAGCAGCAGCGGACAGGGGAACTTAGTCATTAATGAAAAACTGTTTTTT. Its protein is CSSSSGQGNLVINEKLFF.

The chain combines TRBV5-8 with TRBJ1-3; D possibly corresponds to TRBD1 (6 bases). The germline V gene encodes CDR1 SGHTS and CDR2 YDEGEE. The ends were cut back, 7 bases at V and 4 bases at J, with 15 bases in the middle. The CDR3 has 14 amino acids. The CDR3 reads CASGNRALGNTIYF. DNA of the CDR3: TGTGCCAGCGGGAACAGGGCTCTCGGAAACACCATATATTTT.

The genes are TRBV2 and TRBJ2-2; 14 nucleotides agree with TRBD2. Germline V gene lookup returns CDR1 SNHLY and CDR2 FYNNEI. V lost 9 bases, J lost 6 bases, and 3 bases stayed unmatched. This CDR3 has 14 residues. CDR3 in amino acids: CARGTSGSPGELFF. In DNA, the CDR3 is TGTGCCAGGGGGACTAGCGGGAGCCCCGGGGAGCTGTTTTTT.

The gene calls are TRBV5-1 and TRBJ2-1, with D tentatively TRBD2 (5 bases). CDR3 length equals 16 residues. Germline V lookup: CDR1 SGHRS, CDR2 YFSETQ. Trimming cost V 4 bases and J 8 bases, with 22 bases left between them. Here the CDR3 reads CASSRRAVASGDEQFF. The CDR3 region has the DNA TGCGCCAGCAGCCGGCGAGCGGTCGCCAGCGGTGATGAGCAGTTCTTC.